This T cell receptor beta chain came from a study of CD8 T cells in ankylosing spondylitis. Broader study findings: Researchers reportedly found disease-linked clones significantly enriched in matched ankylosing spondylitis synovial fluid.

This clonotype showed up many times. Antigen: not known. Each CDR3 protein is one row after TCRdb ran MiXCR on the 5' RACE reads. The sample contains 240,000 or so distinct CDR3 sequences, around a tenth of which appear only once. CDR3 size: 13 residues. Trimming shortened V by 7 bases and J by 1 base, and 10 bases separated the two germline ends. The sample consisted of blood, either unsorted or a sorted T cell fraction (not recorded which). The origin of this receptor is a male donor with ankylosing spondylitis or in good health (not recorded which). This sequence joins TRBV12-3 or TRBV12-4 and TRBJ1-1; the D is unclear. CDR3 nucleotides: TGTGCCAGCATAATTGCAAGGAACACTGAAGCTTTCTTT. Protein sequence: CASIIARNTEAFF.